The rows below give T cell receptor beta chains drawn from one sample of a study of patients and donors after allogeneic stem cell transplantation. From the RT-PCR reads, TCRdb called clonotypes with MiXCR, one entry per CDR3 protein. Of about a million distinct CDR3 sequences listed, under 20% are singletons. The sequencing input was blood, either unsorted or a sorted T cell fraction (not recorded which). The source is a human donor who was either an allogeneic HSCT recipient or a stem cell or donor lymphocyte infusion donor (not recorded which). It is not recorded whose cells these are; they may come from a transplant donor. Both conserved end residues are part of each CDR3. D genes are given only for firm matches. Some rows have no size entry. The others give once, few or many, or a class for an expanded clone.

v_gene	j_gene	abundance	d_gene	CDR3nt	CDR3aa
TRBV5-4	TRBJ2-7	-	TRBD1	TGTGCCAGCAGCACGAGACAGGGGACCTGGAACGAGCAGTACTTC	CASSTRQGTWNEQYF
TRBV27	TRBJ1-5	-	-	TGTGCCAGCAGTTTAACTAGGGGAGGCAATCAGCCCCAGCATTTT	CASSLTRGGNQPQHF
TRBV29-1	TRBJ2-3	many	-	TGCAGCGTTGGTCGCAGGGTCACAGATACGCAGTATTTT	CSVGRRVTDTQYF
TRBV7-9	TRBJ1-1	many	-	TGTGCCAGCAGCTTAGACGGGGCCACTGAAGCTTTCTTT	CASSLDGATEAFF
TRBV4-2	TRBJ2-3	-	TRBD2	TGTGCCAGCAGCCAAGGGACAAAGAGAGCGGGAGGGACAGATACGCAGTATTTT	CASSQGTKRAGGTDTQYF
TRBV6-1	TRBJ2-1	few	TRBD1	TGTGCCAGCAGCCCCAATCCGGGACAGGGGCACAATGAGCAGTTCTTC	CASSPNPGQGHNEQFF
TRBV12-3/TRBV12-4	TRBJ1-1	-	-	TGTGCCAGCAGTTCCCAGGGACCTGGCACTGAAGCTTTCTTT	CASSSQGPGTEAFF
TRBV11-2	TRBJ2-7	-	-	TGTGCCAGCAGCTTAGCGGGAGAATGGTACGAGCAGTACTTC	CASSLAGEWYEQYF
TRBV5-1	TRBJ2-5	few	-	TGCGCCAGCAGCTTGGATCCGGAGACCCAGTACTTC	CASSLDPETQYF
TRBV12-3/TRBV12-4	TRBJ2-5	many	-	TGTGCCAGCAGCCCGGGACGAACCCAAGAGACCCAGTACTTC	CASSPGRTQETQYF
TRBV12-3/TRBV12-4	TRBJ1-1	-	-	TGTGCCAGCAGTTTATCGAAGTTTAGCACTGAAGCTTTCTTT	CASSLSKFSTEAFF
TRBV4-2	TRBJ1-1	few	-	TGTGCCAGCAGCCCCATAGGACGAAAGAACACTGAAGCTTTCTTT	CASSPIGRKNTEAFF
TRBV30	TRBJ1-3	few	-	TGTGCCTGGAGTGGGGGAGGGACGGAGATTTCTGGAAACACCATATATTTT	CAWSGGGTEISGNTIYF
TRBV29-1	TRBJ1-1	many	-	TGCAGCTCTCGACCCGGGGCCATGAACACTGAAGCTTTCTTT	CSSRPGAMNTEAFF
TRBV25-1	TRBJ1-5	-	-	TGTGCCAGCGGCGGGGGAGGGAGCAATCAGCCCCAGCATTTT	CASGGGGSNQPQHF
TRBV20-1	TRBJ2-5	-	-	TGCAGTGCTCTTAAGGGGGGCCGGGAGACCCAGTACTTC	CSALKGGRETQYF
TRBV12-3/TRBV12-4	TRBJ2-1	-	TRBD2	TGTGCCAGCAGCCTCCCGGGGGCTAGCGGGAGGAGGTACAATGAGCAGTTCTTC	CASSLPGASGRRYNEQFF
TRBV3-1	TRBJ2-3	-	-	TGTGCCAGCAGCCATGAATCTAGCTGGGTAACAGATACGCAGTATTTT	CASSHESSWVTDTQYF
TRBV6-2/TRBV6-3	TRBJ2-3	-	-	TGTGCCACCTTTCTAGCGAGTGGAAGAGATACGCAGTATTTT	CATFLASGRDTQYF
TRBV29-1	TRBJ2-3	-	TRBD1	TGCAGCGTTGAAGATGCGACAGGGGGGAGCTTCAAGGGAGATACGCAGTATTTT	CSVEDATGGSFKGDTQYF
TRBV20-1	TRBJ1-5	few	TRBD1	TGCAGTGCTAGTCGGACAGGGTCTAATCAGCCCCAGCATTTT	CSASRTGSNQPQHF
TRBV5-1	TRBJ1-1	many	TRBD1	TGCGCCAGCAGCTGGCGGACAGGGGCTAACACTGAAGCTTTCTTT	CASSWRTGANTEAFF
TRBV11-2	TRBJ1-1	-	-	TGTGCCAGCAGCCCGCGGACGTACGAAGCTTTCTTT	CASSPRTYEAFF
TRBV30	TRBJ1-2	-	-	TGTGCCTGGAGCCCCAGCCGGACGGATGGCTACACCTTC	CAWSPSRTDGYTF
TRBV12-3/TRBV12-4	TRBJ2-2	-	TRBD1	TGTGCCAGCAAGGGCCGGGACAGGGGGTTATTTGACACCGGGGAGCTGTTTTTT	CASKGRDRGLFDTGELFF
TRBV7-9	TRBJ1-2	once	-	TGTGCCAGCAGCCCAAATACCCTGTGGAAAAACTATGGCTACACCTTC	CASSPNTLWKNYGYTF
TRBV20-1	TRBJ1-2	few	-	TGCAGTGCTAGAGTCGGACAGCCCGATGGCTACACCTTC	CSARVGQPDGYTF
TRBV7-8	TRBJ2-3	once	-	TGTGCCAGCAGCTTAGATGGGGAAGGTTTCCCAGATACGCAGTATTTT	CASSLDGEGFPDTQYF
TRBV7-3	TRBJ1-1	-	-	TGTGCCAGCAGCCGAGCTATGGGGGCAGGGAGCACTGAAGCTTTCTTT	CASSRAMGAGSTEAFF
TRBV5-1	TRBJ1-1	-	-	TGCGCCAGCAGCGGTTCTCTCCGGACTGAAGCTTTCTTT	CASSGSLRTEAFF
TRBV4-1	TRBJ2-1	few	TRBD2	TGCGCCAGCAGCCAAGCAGGACTAGCGCCCAATGAGCAGTTCTTC	CASSQAGLAPNEQFF
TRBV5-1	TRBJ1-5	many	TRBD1	TGTGCCAGCAGTTTAGACAGGGGTGATCAGCCCCAGCATTTT	CASSLDRGDQPQHF
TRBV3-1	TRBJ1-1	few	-	TGTGCCAGCAGCGCTAAGGGGAGAGGTACTGAAGCTTTCTTT	CASSAKGRGTEAFF
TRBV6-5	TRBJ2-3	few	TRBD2	TGTGCCAGCAGTTACGTGAGCGGGAAGGGCACAGATACGCAGTATTTT	CASSYVSGKGTDTQYF
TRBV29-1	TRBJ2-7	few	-	TGCAGCGTTGAAGATAGCAGGGGTAGAGTGAACGAGCAGTACTTC	CSVEDSRGRVNEQYF
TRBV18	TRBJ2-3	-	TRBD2	TGTGCCAGCTCACCTCAGCGGGGGGGACGCACAGATACGCAGTATTTT	CASSPQRGGRTDTQYF
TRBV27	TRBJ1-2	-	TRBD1	TGTGCCAGCAGTAGGGACAGGGGTCTTGGCTATGGCTACACCTTC	CASSRDRGLGYGYTF
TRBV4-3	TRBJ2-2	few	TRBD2	TGCGCCAGCAGCCAAGAGACTAGCGGGGGGGCCAACACCGGGGAGCTGTTTTTT	CASSQETSGGANTGELFF
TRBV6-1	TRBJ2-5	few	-	TGTGCCAGCAGTAGGGGGGGGTGGAAGGGGAGAGAGACCCAGTACTTC	CASSRGGWKGRETQYF
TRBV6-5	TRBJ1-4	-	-	TGTGCCAGCAGTTACTCGACGGGGGTAGGAGAAAAACTGTTTTTT	CASSYSTGVGEKLFF
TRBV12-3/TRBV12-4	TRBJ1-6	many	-	TGTGCCAGCAGCTCTTTCGGTATGAATTCACCCCTCCACTTT	CASSSFGMNSPLHF
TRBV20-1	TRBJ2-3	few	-	TGCAGTGCTAGGTCGGGGGCCCCCACAGATACGCAGTATTTT	CSARSGAPTDTQYF
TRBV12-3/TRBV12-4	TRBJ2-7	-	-	TGTGCCAGCACTGTTGCTTGGCCGACAGGAGATATCTACGAGCAGTACTTC	CASTVAWPTGDIYEQYF
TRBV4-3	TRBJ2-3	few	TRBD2	TGCGCCAGCAGCCAAGACGACAGCGGGGGGGCCAGGAATACGCAGTATTTT	CASSQDDSGGARNTQYF
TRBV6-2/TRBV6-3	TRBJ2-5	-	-	TGTGCCAGCGGACAGATCCAAGAGACCCAGTACTTC	CASGQIQETQYF
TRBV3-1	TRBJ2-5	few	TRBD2	TGTGCCAGCAGCCATCTAGCGGGGGGGCCAGTGGCGGCCCAGTACTTC	CASSHLAGGPVAAQYF
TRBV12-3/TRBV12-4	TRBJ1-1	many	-	TGTGCCAGCAGGCCCGGGGGGGGCACTGAAGCTTTCTTT	CASRPGGGTEAFF
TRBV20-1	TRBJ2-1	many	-	TGCAGTGCTAGGAGGCAGGGGACCTACAATGAGCAGTTCTTC	CSARRQGTYNEQFF
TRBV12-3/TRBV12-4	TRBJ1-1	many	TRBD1	TGTGCCAGCAGTCCACAGGGGGTCACTGAAGCTTTCTTT	CASSPQGVTEAFF
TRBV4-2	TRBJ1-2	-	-	TGTGCCAGCAGCCAAGACGACCGGGACCGCTATGGCTACACCTTC	CASSQDDRDRYGYTF
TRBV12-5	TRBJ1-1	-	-	TGTGCTAGTGGTTTGGTACCCCTTTACACTGAAGCTTTCTTT	CASGLVPLYTEAFF
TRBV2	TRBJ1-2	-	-	TGTGCCAGCCCCGCCCGGGTCGGCTATGGCTACACCTTC	CASPARVGYGYTF
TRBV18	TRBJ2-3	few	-	TGTGCCAGCTCACCAACCCTCCGAGGGCCAGATACGCAGTATTTT	CASSPTLRGPDTQYF
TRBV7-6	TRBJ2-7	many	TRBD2	TGTGCCAGCAGCTTAGCAGCCGGGGGGATCTACGAGCAGTACTTC	CASSLAAGGIYEQYF
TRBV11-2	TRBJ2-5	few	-	TGTGCCAGCAGCGTTAGGGTGGAGACCCAGTACTTC	CASSVRVETQYF
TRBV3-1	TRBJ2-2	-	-	TGTGCCAGCAGCCAACCCCTTCTTCGGGAAGCCGGGGAGCTGTTTTTT	CASSQPLLREAGELFF